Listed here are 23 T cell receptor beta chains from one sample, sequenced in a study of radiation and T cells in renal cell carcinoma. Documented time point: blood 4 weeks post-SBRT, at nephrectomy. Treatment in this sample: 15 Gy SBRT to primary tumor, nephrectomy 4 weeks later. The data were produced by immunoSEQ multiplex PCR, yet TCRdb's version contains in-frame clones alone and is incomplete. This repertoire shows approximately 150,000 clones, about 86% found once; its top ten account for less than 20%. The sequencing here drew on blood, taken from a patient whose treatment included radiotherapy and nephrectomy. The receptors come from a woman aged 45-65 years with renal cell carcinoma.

In nucleotides, the CDR3 is TGTGCCAGCAGTTTATCGCGAGGGACTGAAGCTTTCTTT. This codes for CASSLSRGTEAFF. The chain joins TRBV27 to TRBJ1-1; D gene unclear. The CDR3 loop spans 13 amino acids. V was clipped by 0 bases and J by 5 bases, with 7 bases between them. Per germline, CDR1 MNHEY and CDR2 SMNVEV (reference sequence).

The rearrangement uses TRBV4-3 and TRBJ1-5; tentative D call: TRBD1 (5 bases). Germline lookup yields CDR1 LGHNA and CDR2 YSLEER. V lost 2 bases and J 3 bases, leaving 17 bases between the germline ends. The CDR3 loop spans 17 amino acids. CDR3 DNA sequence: TGCGCCAGCAGCCAATTATATCAGGGATTCGCCAATCAGCCCCAGCATTTT. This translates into CASSQLYQGFANQPQHF.

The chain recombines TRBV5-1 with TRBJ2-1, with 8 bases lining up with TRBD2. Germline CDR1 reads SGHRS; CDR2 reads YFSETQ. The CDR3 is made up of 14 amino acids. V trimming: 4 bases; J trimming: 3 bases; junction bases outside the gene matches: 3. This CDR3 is CASSGSGGYNEQFF. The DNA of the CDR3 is TGCGCCAGCAGCGGAAGCGGGGGCTACAATGAGCAGTTCTTC.

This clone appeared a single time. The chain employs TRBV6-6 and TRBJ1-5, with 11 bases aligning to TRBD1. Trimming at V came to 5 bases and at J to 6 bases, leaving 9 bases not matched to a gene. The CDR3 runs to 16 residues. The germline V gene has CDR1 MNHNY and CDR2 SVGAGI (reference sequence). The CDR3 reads CASSHQGQGAVQPQHF. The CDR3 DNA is TGTGCCAGCAGTCACCAAGGACAGGGGGCGGTTCAGCCCCAGCATTTT.

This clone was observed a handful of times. The DNA of the CDR3 is TGTGCCAGCAGCAAACGTGGAGGGAACTACGAGCAGTACTTC. Its translation is CASSKRGGNYEQYF. The chain has TRBV21-1 and TRBJ2-7; the table's D gene call, TRBD2, was not cross checked with the DNA. TRBV21-1 is flagged as a pseudogene. The CDR3 is 14 amino acids.

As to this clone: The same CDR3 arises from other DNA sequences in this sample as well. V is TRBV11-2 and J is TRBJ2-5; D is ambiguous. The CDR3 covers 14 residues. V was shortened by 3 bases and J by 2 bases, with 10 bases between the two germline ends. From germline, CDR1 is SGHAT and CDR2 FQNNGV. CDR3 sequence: CASSFGAGQETQYF. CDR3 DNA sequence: TGTGCCAGCAGCTTTGGCGCAGGACAAGAGACCCAGTACTTC.

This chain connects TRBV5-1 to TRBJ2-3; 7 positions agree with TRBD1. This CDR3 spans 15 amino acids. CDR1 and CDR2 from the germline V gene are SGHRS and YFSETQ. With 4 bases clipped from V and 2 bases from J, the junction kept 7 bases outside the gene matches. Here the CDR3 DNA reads TGCGCCAGCAGCCCTTGGGACAGTTTCACAGATACGCAGTATTTT. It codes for CASSPWDSFTDTQYF.

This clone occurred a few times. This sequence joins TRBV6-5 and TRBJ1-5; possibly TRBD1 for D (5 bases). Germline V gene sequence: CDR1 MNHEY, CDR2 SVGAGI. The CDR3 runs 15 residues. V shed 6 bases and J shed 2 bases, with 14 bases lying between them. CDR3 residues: CASRMTVMGNQPQHF. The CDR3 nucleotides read TGTGCCAGCAGGATGACAGTGATGGGCAATCAGCCCCAGCATTTT.

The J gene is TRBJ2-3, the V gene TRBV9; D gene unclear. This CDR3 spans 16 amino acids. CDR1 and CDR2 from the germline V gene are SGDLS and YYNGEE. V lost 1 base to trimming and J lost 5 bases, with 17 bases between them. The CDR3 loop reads CASSVSPRSDQDTQYF. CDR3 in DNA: TGTGCCAGCAGCGTAAGCCCTAGAAGCGATCAAGATACGCAGTATTTT.

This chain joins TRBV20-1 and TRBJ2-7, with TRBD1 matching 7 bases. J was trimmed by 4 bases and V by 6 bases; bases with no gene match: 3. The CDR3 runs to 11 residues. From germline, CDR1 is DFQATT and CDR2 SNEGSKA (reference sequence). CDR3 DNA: TGCAGTGCCGAGGACAGGTACGAGCAGTACTTC. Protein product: CSAEDRYEQYF.

CDR3 in DNA: TGTGCCAGCAGTGCCCTAGGACAGGGATACTACGAGCAGTACTTC. It translates to CASSALGQGYYEQYF. The chain is built from TRBV6-1 and TRBJ2-7; 8 bases agree with TRBD1. The CDR3 is 15 amino acids. From germline, CDR1 is MNHNS and CDR2 SASEGT. Germline trimming cut 4 bases from V and 3 bases from J; bases unmatched to any gene: 8.

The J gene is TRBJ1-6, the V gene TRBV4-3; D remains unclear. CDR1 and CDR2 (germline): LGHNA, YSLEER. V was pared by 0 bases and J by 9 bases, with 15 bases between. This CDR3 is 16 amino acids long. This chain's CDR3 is CASSQDRPDGFSPLHF. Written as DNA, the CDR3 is TGCGCCAGCAGCCAAGATCGGCCAGACGGTTTTTCACCCCTCCACTTT.

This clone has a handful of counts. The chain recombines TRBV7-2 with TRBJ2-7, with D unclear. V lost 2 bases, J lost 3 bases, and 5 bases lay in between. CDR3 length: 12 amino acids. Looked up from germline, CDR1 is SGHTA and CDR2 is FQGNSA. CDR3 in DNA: TGTGCCAGCAGCTTACAAGGCTACGAGCAGTACTTC. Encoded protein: CASSLQGYEQYF.

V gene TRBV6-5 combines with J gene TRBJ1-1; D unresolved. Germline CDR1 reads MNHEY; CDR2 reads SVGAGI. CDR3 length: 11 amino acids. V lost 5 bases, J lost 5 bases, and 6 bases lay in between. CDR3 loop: CASSLGTEAFF. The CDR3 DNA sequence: TGTGCCAGCAGTCTAGGGACTGAAGCTTTCTTT.

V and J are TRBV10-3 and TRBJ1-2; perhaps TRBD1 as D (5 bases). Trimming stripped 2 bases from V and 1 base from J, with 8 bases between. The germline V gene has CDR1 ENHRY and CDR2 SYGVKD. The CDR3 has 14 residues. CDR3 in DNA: TGTGCCATCAGTGAGCCGACAGATAACTATGGCTACACCTTC. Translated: CAISEPTDNYGYTF.

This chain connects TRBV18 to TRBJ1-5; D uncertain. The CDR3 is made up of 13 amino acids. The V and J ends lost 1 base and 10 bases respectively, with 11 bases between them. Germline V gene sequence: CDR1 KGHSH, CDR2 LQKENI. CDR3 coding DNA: TGTGCCAGCTCACCACAGGCCGGAGCCCCCCAGCATTTT. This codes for CASSPQAGAPQHF.

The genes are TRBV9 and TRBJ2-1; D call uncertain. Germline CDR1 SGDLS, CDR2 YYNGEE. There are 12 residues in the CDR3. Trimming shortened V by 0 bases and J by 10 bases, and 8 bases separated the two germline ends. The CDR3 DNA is TGTGCCAGCAGCGTAGCTTCGGCCGAGCAGTTCTTC. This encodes CASSVASAEQFF.

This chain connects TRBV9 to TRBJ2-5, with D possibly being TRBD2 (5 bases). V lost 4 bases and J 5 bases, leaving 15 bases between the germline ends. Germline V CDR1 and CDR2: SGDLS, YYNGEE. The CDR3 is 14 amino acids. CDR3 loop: CASSPLAGGETQYF. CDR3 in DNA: TGTGCCAGCAGCCCGCTAGCAGGTGGGGAGACCCAGTACTTC.

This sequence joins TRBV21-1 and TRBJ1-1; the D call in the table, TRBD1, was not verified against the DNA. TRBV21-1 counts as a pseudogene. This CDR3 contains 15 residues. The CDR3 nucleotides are TGTGCCAGCAGCAACGGGCTCCAGGGGTGCACTGAAGCTTTCTTT. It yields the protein CASSNGLQGCTEAFF.

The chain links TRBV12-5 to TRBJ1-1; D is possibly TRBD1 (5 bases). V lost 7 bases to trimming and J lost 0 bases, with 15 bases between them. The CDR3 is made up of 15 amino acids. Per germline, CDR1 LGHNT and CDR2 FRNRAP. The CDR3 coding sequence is TGTGCTAGTGCTCTCGCAGGGACCATGAACACTGAAGCTTTCTTT. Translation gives CASALAGTMNTEAFF.

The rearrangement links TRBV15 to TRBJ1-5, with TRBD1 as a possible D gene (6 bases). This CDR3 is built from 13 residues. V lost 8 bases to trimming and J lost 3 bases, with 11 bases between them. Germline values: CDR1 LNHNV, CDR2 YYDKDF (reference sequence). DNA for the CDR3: TGTGCCACCGCTGGACAGCTCAATCAGCCCCAGCATTTT. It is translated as CATAGQLNQPQHF.

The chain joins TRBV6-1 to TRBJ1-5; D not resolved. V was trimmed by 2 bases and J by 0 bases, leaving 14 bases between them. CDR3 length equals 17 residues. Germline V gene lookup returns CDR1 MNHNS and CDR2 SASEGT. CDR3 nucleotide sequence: TGTGCCAGCAGTGAACTCCTCGGTGCCTATAGCAATCAGCCCCAGCATTTT. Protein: CASSELLGAYSNQPQHF.

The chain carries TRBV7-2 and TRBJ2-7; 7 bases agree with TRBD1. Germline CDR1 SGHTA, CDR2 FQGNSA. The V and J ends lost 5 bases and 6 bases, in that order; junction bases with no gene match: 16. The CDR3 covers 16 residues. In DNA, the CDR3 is TGTGCCAGCAGCCCCACCCCGGGACAGAGACTTCTCGAGCAGTACTTC. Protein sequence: CASSPTPGQRLLEQYF.